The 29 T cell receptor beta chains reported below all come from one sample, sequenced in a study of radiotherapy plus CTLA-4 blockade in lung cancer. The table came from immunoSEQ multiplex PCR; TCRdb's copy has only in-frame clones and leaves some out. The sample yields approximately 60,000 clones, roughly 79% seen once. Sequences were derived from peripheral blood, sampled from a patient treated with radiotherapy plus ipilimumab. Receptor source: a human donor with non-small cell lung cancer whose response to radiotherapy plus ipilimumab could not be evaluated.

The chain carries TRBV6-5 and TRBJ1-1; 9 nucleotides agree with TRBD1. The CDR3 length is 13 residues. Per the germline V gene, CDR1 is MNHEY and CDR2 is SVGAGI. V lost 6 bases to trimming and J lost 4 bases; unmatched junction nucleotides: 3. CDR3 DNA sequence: TGTGCCAGCAGGGTGACAGGGGGCACTGAAGCTTTCTTT. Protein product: CASRVTGGTEAFF.

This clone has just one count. The CDR3 loop reads CASSQPTWSGNPNTEAFF. CDR3 bases: TGCGCCAGCAGCCAGCCTACCTGGTCGGGAAACCCTAACACTGAAGCTTTCTTT. This chain uses TRBV4-3 with TRBJ1-1; D uncertain. The CDR3 contains 18 residues. Germline CDR1 reads LGHNA; CDR2 reads YSLEER. Trimming left V 3 bases short and J 2 bases short, with 22 bases between.

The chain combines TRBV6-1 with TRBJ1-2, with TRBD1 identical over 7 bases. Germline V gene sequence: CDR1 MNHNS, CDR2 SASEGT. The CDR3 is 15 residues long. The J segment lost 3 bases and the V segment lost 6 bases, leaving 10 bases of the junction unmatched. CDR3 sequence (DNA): TGTGCCAGCAGGGAATCGGAGGGGGCATACTATGGCTACACCTTC. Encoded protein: CASRESEGAYYGYTF.

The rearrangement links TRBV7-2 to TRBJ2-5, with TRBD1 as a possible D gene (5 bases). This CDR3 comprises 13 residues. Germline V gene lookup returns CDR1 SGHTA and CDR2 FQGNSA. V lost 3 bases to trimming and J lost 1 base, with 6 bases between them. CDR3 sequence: CASSFRAQETQYF. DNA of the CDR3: TGTGCCAGCAGCTTCAGGGCCCAAGAGACCCAGTACTTC.

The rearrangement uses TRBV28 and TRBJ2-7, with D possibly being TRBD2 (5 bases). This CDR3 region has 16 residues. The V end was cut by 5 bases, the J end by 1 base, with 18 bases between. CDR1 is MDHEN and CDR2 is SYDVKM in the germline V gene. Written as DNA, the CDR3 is TGTGCCAGCAGTCAGGACCCCAGTAGCGTTTCCTACGAGCAGTACTTC. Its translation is CASSQDPSSVSYEQYF.

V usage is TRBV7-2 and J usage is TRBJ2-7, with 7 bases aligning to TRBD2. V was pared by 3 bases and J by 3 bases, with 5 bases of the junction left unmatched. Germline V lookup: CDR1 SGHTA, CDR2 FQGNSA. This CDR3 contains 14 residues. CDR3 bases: TGTGCCAGCAGCTTTCTGGGGGGGGACTACGAGCAGTACTTC. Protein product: CASSFLGGDYEQYF.

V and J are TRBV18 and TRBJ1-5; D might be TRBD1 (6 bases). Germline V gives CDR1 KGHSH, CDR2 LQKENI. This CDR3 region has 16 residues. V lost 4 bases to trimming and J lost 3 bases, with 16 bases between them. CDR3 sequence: CASSLGTAGANQPQHF. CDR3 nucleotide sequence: TGTGCCAGCTCACTTGGGACGGCGGGGGCCAATCAGCCCCAGCATTTT.

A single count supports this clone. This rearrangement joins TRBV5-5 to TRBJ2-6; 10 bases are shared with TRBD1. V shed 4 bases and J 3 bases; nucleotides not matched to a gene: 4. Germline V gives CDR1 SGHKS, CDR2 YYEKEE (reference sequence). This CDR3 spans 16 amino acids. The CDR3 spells CASSLGQGYGANVLTF. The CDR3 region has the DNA TGTGCCAGCAGCCTGGGACAGGGGTATGGGGCCAACGTCCTGACTTTC.

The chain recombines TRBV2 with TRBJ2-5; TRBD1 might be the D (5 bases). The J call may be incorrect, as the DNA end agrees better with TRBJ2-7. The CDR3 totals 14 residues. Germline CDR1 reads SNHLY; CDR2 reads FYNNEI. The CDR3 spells CASSERQGTYEQYF. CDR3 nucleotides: TGTGCCAGCAGTGAAAGGCAGGGAACCTACGAGCAGTACTTC.

The chain's CDR3 is CATSRATGSAYEQYF. In DNA form, the CDR3 reads TGTGCCACCAGCAGAGCGACAGGTTCAGCCTACGAGCAGTACTTC. The rearrangement joins TRBV15 to TRBJ2-7, with D perhaps TRBD1 (6 bases). V was pared by 1 base and J by 2 bases, with 12 bases between. Germline loops: CDR1 LNHNV, CDR2 YYDKDF (reference sequence). This CDR3 contains 15 residues.

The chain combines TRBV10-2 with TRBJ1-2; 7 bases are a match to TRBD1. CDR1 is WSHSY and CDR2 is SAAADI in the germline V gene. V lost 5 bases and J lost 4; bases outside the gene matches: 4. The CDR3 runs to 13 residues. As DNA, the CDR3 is TGCGCCAGCAGTCCGGGACAGCTCTATGGCTACACCTTC. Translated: CASSPGQLYGYTF.

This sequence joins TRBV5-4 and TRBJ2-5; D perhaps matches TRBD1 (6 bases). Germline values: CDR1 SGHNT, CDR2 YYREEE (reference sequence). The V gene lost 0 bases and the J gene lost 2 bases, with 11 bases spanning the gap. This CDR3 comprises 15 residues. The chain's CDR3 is CASSLGGGTQETQYF. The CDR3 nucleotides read TGTGCCAGCAGCTTGGGAGGGGGTACTCAAGAGACCCAGTACTTC.

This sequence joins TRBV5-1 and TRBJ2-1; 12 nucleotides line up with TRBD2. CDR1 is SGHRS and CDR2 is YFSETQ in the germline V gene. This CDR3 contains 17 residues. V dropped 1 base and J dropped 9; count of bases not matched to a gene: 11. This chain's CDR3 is CASSLPSPSGGGSEQFF. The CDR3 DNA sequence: TGCGCCAGCAGCTTGCCGAGTCCTAGCGGGGGGGGCTCTGAGCAGTTCTTC.

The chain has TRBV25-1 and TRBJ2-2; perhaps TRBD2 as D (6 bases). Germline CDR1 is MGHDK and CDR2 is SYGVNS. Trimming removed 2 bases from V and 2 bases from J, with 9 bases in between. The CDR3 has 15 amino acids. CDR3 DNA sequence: TGTGCCAGCAGTGAAGCTAGCGTCAACACCGGGGAGCTGTTTTTT. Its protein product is CASSEASVNTGELFF.

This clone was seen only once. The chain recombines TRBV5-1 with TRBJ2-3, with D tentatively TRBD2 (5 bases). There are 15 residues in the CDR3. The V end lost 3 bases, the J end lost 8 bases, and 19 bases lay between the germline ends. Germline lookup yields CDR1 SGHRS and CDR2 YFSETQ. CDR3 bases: TGCGCCAGCAGCTCAACCTTAAAGGGAGCAGGTACGCAGTATTTT. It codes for CASSSTLKGAGTQYF.

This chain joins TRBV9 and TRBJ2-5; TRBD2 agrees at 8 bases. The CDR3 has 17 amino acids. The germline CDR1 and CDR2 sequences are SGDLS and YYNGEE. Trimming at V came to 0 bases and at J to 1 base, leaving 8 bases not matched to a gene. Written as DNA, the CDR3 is TGTGCCAGCAGCGTAGGCTTAAGCGGGGGATTCCAAGAGACCCAGTACTTC. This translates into CASSVGLSGGFQETQYF. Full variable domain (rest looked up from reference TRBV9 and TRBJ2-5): DSGVTQTPKHLITATGQRVTLRCSPRSGDLSVYWYQQSLDQGLQFLIQYYNGEERAKGNILERFSAQQFPDLHSELNLSSLELGDSALYFCASSVGLSGGFQETQYFGPGTRLLVL.

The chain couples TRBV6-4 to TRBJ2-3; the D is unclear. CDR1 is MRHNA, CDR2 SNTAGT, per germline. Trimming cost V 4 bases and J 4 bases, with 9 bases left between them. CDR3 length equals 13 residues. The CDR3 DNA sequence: TGTGCCAGCAGTGCAACCGGTTCAGATACGCAGTATTTT. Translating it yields CASSATGSDTQYF.

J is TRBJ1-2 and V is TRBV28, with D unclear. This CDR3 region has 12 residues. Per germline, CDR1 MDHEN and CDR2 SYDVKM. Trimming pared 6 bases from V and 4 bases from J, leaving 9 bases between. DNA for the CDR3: TGTGCCAGCAGCGTTTTATCCTATGGCTACACCTTC. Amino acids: CASSVLSYGYTF.

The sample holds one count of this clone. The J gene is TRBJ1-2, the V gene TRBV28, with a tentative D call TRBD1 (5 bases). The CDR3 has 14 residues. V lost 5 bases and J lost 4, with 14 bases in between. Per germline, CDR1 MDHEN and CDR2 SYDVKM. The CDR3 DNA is TGTGCCAGCAGTCCCGCCGGGGGTTCCTATGGCTACACCTTC. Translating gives CASSPAGGSYGYTF.

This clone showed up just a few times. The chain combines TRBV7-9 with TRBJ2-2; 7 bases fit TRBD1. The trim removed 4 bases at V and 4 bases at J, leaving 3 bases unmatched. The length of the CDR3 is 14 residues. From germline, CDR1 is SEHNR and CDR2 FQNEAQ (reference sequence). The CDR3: CASSYRGPTGELFF. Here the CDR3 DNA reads TGTGCCAGCAGCTACAGGGGTCCCACCGGGGAGCTGTTTTTT.

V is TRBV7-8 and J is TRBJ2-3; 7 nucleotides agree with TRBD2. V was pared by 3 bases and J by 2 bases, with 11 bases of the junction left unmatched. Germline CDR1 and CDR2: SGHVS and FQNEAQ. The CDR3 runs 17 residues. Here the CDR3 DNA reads TGTGCCAGCAGCTTCGGGGCGGGAGTGCGGACCACAGATACGCAGTATTTT. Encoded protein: CASSFGAGVRTTDTQYF.

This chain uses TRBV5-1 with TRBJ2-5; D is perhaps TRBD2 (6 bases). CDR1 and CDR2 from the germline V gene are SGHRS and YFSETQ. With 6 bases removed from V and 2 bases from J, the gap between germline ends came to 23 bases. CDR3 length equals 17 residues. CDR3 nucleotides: TGCGCCAGCACGATGGGTCTTGGGGGGACCCCACAAGAGACCCAGTACTTC. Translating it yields CASTMGLGGTPQETQYF.

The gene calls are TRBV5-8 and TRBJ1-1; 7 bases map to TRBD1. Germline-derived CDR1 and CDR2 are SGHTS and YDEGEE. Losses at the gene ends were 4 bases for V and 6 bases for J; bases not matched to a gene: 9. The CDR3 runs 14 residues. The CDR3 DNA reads TGTGCCAGCAGCCAGGGGACAGTAACATCTGAAGCTTTCTTT. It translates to CASSQGTVTSEAFF. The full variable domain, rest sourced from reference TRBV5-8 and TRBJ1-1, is EAGVTQSPTHLIKTRGQQATLRCSPISGHTSVYWYQQALGLGLQFLLWYDEGEERNRGNFPPRFSGRQFPNYSSELNVNALELEDSALYLCASSQGTVTSEAFFGQGTRLTVV.

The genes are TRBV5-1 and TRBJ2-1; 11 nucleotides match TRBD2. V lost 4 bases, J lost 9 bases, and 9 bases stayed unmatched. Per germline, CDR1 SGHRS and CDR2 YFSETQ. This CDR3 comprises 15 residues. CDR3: CASSPQTSGNGEQFF. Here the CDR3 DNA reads TGCGCCAGCAGCCCGCAGACTAGCGGGAACGGTGAGCAGTTCTTC.

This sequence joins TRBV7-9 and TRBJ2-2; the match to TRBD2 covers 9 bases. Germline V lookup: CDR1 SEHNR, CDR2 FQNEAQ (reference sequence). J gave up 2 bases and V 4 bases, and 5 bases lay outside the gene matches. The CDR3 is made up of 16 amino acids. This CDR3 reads CASSYSGGDNTGELFF. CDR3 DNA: TGTGCCAGCAGCTATAGCGGGGGTGATAACACCGGGGAGCTGTTTTTT.

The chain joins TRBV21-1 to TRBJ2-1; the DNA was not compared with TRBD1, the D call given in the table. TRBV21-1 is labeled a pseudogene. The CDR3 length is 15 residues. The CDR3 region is CASSTRSRQGEEQFF. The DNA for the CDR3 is TGTGCCAGCAGCACCCGCTCCCGACAGGGAGAAGAGCAGTTCTTC.

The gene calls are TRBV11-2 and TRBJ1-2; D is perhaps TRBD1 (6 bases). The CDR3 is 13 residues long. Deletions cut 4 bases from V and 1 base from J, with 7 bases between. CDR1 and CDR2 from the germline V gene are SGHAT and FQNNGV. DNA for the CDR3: TGTGCCAGCAGCTCGGACAGTAACTATGGCTACACCTTC. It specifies CASSSDSNYGYTF.

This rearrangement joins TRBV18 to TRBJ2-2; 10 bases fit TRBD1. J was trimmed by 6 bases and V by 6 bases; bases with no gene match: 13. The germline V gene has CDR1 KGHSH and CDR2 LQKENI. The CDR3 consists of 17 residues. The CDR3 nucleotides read TGTGCCAGCTCTGCTTTAGGGACAGGGGTAAGTGCCGGGGAGCTGTTTTTT. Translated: CASSALGTGVSAGELFF. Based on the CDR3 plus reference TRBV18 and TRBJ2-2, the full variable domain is NAGVMQNPRHLVRRRGQEARLRCSPMKGHSHVYWYRQLPEEGLKFMVYLQKENIIDESGMPKERFSAEFPKEGPSILRIQQVVRGDSAAYFCASSALGTGVSAGELFFGEGSRLTVL.

The CDR3 DNA sequence: TGTGCCAGCAGCGCGAGGGGACTAGCGGGGGGGAGGCACGAGACCCAGTACTTC. Translating it yields CASSARGLAGGRHETQYF. The chain uses TRBV9 and TRBJ2-5; 16 bases align to TRBD2. The CDR3 length is 18 residues. Germline V gives CDR1 SGDLS, CDR2 YYNGEE. V shed 3 bases, J shed 5 bases, and the junction held 10 bases outside the gene matches.